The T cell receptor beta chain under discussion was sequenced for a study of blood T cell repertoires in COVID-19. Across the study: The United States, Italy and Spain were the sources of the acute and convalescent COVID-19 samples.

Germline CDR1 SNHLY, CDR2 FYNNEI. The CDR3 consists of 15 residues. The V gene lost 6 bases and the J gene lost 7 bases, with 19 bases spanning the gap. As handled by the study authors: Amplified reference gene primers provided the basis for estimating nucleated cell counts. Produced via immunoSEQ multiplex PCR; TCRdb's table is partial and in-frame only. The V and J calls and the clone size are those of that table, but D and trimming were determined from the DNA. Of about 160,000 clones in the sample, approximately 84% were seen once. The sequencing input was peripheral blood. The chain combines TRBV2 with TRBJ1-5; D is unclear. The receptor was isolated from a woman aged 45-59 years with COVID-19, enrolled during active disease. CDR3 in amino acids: CASSSDGLPGQPQHF. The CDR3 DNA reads TGTGCCAGCAGCAGCGACGGCCTCCCGGGGCAGCCCCAGCATTTT.